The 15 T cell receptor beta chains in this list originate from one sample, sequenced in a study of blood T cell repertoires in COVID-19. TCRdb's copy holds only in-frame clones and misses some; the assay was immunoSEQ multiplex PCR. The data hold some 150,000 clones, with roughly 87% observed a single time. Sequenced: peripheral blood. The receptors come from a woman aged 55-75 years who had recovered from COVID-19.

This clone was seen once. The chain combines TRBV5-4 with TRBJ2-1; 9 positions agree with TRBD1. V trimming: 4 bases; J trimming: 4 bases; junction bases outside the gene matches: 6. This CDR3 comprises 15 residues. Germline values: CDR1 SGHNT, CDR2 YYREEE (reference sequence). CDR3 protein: CASSTPGQGYNEQFF. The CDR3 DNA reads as TGTGCCAGCAGCACTCCGGGACAGGGATACAATGAGCAGTTCTTC.

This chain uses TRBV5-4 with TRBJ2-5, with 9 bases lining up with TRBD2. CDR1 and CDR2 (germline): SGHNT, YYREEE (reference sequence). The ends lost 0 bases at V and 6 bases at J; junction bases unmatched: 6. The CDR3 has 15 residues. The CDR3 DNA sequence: TGTGCCAGCAGCTTGGCCTCCAGCGGGGGGCAGACCCAGTACTTC. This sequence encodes CASSLASSGGQTQYF.

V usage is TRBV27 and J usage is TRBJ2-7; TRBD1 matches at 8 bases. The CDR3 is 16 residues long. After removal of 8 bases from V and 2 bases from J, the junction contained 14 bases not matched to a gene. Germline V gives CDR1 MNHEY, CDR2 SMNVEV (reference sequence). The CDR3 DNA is TGTGCCAGCGGACCTTTAATGGGGACAGGCACCTACGAGCAGTACTTC. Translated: CASGPLMGTGTYEQYF.

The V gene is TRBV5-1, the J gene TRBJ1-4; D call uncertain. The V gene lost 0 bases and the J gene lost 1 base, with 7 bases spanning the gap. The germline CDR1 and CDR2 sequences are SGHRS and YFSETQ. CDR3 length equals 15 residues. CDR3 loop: CASSLDGGTNEKLFF. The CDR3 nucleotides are TGCGCCAGCAGCTTGGACGGAGGAACTAATGAAAAACTGTTTTTT.

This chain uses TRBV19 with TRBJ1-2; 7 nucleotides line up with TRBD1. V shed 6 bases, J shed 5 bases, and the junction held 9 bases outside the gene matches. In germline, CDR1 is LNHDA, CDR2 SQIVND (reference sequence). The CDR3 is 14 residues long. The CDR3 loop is CASSDLGQLYGYTF. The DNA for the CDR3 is TGTGCCAGTAGCGACTTGGGACAGCTTTATGGCTACACCTTC.

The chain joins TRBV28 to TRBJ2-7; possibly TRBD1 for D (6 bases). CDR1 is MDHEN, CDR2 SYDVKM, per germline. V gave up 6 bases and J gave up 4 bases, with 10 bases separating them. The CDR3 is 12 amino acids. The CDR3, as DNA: TGTGCCAGCAGGGACAGCACATACGAGCAGTACTTC. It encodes CASRDSTYEQYF. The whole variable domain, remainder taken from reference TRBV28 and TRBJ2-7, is DVKVTQSSRYLVKRTGEKVFLECVQDMDHENMFWYRQDPGLGLRLIYFSYDVKMKEKGDIPEGYSVSREKKERFSLILESASTNQTSMYLCASRDSTYEQYFGPGTRLTVT.

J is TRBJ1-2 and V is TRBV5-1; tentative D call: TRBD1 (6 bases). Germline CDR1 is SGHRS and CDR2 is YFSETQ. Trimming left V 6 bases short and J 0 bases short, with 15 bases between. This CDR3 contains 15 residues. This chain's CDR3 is CASTREGGPNYGYTF. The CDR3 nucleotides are TGCGCCAGCACCCGGGAGGGGGGACCTAACTATGGCTACACCTTC. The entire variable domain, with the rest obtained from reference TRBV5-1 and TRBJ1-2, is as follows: KAGVTQTPRYLIKTRGQQVTLSCSPISGHRSVSWYQQTPGQGLQFLFEYFSETQRNKGNFPGRFSGRQFSNSRSEMNVSTLELGDSALYLCASTREGGPNYGYTFGSGTRLTVV.

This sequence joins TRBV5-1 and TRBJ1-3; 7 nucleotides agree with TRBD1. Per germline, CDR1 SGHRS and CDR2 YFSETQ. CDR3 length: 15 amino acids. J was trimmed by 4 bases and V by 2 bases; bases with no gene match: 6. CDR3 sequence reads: CASSLQGTGGNTIYF. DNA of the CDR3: TGCGCCAGCAGCTTACAGGGGACTGGGGGAAACACCATATATTTT. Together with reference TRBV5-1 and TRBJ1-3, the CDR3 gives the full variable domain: KAGVTQTPRYLIKTRGQQVTLSCSPISGHRSVSWYQQTPGQGLQFLFEYFSETQRNKGNFPGRFSGRQFSNSRSEMNVSTLELGDSALYLCASSLQGTGGNTIYFGEGSWLTVV.

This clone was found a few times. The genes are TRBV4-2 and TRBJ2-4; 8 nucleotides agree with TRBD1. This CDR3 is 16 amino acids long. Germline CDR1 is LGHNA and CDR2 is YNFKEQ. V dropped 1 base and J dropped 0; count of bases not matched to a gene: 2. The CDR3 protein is CASSQAGGLAKNIQYF. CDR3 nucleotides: TGTGCCAGCAGCCAAGCAGGGGGCCTAGCCAAAAACATTCAGTACTTC.

CDR3 sequence reads: CASSLGTGGWGYTF. The CDR3 DNA is TGTGCCAGCAGCCTAGGGACAGGCGGGTGGGGCTACACCTTC. V gene TRBV28 combines with J gene TRBJ1-2, with 8 positions matching TRBD1. This CDR3 has 14 amino acids. Per germline, CDR1 MDHEN and CDR2 SYDVKM. J gave up 8 bases and V 6 bases, and 11 bases lay outside the gene matches.

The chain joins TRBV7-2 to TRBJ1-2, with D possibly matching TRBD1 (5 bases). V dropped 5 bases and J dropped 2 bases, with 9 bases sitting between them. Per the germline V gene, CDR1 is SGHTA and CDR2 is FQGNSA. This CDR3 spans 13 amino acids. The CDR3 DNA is TGTGCCAGCAGCGTACAGGTGAACTATGGCTACACCTTC. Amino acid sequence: CASSVQVNYGYTF.

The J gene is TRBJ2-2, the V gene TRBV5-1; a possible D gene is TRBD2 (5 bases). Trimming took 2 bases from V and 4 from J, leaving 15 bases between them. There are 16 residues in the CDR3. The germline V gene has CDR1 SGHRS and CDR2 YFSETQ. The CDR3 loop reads CASSFNPGEGTGELFF. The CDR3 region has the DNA TGCGCCAGCAGCTTCAACCCGGGCGAGGGCACCGGGGAGCTGTTTTTT.

The CDR3 loop is CASSARLAGGRRWEQYF. The CDR3 coding sequence is TGTGCCAGCAGTGCGCGTCTAGCGGGGGGACGCCGGTGGGAGCAGTACTTC. The chain carries TRBV6-1 and TRBJ2-7; 11 bases match TRBD2. Trimming removed 4 bases from V and 7 bases from J; junction bases left unmatched: 15. The CDR3 spans 17 residues. Germline loops: CDR1 MNHNS, CDR2 SASEGT.

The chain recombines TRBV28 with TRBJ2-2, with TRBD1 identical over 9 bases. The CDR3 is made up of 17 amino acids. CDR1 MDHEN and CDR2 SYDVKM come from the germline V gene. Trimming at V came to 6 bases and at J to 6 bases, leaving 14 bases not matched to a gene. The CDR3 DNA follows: TGTGCCAGCAGCTTCCAACTCGGACAGGGGTCTGCCGGGGAGCTGTTTTTT. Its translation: CASSFQLGQGSAGELFF.

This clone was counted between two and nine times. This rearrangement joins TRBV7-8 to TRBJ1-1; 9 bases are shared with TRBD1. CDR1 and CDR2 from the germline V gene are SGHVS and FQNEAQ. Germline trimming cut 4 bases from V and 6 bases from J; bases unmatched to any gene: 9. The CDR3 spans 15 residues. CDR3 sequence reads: CASSYTGGAFSEAFF. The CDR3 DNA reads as TGTGCCAGCAGCTATACAGGGGGCGCGTTCTCTGAAGCTTTCTTT.